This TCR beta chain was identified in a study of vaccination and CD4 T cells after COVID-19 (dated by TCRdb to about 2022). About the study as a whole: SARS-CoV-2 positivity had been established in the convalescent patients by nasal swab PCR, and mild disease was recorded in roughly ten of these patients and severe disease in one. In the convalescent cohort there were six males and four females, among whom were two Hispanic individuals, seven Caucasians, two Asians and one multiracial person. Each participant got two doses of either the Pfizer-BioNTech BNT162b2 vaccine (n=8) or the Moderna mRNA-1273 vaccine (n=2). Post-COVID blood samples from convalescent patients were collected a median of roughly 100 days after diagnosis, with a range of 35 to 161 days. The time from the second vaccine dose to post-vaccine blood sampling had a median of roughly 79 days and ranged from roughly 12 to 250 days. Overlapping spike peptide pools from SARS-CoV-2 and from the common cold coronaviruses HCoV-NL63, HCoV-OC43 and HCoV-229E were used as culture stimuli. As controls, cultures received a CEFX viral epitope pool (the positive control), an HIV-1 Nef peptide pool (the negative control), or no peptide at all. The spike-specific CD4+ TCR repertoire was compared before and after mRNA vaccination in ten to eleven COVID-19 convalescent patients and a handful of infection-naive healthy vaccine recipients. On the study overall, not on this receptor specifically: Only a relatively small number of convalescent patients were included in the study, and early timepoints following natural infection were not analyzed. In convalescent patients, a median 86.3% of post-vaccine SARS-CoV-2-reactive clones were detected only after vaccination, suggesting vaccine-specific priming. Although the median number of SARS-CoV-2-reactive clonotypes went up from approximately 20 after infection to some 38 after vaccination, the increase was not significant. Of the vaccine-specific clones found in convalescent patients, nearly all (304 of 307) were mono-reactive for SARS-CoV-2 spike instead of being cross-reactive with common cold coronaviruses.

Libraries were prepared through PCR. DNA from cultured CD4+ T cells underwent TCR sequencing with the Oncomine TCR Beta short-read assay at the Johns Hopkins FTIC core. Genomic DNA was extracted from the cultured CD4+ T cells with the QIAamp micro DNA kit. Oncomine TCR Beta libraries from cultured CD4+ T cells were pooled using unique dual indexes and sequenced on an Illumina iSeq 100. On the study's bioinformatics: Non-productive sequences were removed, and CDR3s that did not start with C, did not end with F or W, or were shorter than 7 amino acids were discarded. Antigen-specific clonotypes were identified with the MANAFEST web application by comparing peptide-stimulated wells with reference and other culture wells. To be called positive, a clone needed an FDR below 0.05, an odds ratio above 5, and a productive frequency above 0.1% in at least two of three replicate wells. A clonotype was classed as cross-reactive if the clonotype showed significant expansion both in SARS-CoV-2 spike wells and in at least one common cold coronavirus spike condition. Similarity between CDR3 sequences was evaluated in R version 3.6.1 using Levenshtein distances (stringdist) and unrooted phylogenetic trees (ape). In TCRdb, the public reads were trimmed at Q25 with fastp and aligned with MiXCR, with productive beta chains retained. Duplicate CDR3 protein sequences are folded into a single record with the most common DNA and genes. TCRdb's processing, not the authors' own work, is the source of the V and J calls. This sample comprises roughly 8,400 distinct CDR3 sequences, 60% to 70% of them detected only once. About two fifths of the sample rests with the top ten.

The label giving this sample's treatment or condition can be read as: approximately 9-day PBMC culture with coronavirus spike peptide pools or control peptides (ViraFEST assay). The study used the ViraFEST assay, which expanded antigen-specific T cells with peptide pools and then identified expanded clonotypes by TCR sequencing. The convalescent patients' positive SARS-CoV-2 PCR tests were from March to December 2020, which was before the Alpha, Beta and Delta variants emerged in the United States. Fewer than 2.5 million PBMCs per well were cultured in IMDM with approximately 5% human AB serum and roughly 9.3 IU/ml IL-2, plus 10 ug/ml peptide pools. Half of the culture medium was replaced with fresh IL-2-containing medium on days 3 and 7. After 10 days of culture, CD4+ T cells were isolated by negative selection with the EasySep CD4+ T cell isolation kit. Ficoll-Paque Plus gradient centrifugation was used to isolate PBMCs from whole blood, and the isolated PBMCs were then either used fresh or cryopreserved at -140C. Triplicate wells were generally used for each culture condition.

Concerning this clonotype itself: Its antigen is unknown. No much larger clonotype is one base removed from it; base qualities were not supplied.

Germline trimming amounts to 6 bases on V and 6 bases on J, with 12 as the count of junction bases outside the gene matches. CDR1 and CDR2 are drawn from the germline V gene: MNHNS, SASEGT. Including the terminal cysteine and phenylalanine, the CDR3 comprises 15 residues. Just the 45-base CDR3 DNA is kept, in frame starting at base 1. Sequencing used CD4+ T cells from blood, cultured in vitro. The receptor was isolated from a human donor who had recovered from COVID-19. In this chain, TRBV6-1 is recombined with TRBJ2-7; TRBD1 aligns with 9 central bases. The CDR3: CASSRTGTGIGEQYF. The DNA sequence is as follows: TGTGCCAGCAGCCGTACCGGGACAGGGATCGGCGAGCAGTACTTC.